The 32 T cell receptor beta chains presented below share a single source sample, sequenced in a study of prognosis after radiotherapy for stage I lung cancer. The authors amplified TCR beta CDR3 from genomic DNA using two-round multiplex PCR. For every TRBV and TRBJ gene, a specific primer was used in first-round PCR. TCRdb passed the multiplex PCR reads through MiXCR, listing each CDR3 protein once. The sample includes roughly 27,000 distinct CDR3 sequences, around 42% of them seen just once. The sequencing here drew on PBMCs, taken before or after stereotactic body radiation therapy (not recorded which). These receptors were taken from a donor over 45 with non-small cell lung cancer.

CDR3 DNA: TGTGCCAGCGGCCTCGGTCAGCCGAACACTGAAGCTTTCTTT. Its translation: CASGLGQPNTEAFF. The chain employs TRBV11-1 and TRBJ1-1; no reliable D call. From germline, CDR1 is SGHAT and CDR2 FQDESV (reference sequence). The V and J ends lost 8 bases and 1 base respectively, with 14 bases between them. The CDR3 has 14 amino acids.

The rearrangement uses TRBV3-1 and TRBJ2-5; D not certain. Germline V gene data show CDR1 as LGHDT and CDR2 as YNNKEL (reference sequence). CDR3 length equals 13 residues. V lost 0 bases to trimming and J lost 2 bases, with 4 bases between them. The CDR3 sequence is CASSQEGQETQYF. The CDR3 nucleotides are TGTGCCAGCAGCCAAGAAGGTCAAGAGACCCAGTACTTC.

This chain links TRBV7-2 with TRBJ2-1; 14 bases align to TRBD2. Losses at the gene ends were 5 bases for V and 7 bases for J; bases not matched to a gene: 4. Germline lookup yields CDR1 SGHTA and CDR2 FQGNSA. The CDR3 totals 15 residues. Here the CDR3 DNA reads TGTGCCAGCAGCCTCGGACTAGCGGGAGGTAATGAGCAGTTCTTC. Residues: CASSLGLAGGNEQFF. The variable domain in full, completed from reference TRBV7-2 and TRBJ2-1, reads GAGVSQSPSNKVTEKGKDVELRCDPISGHTALYWYRQSLGQGLEFLIYFQGNSAPDKSGLPSDRFSAERTGGSVSTLTIQRTQQEDSAVYLCASSLGLAGGNEQFFGPGTRLTVL.

This clonotype was seen at least ten times. This chain links TRBV6-1 with TRBJ1-1; 8 bases are shared with TRBD1. The CDR3 is made up of 13 amino acids. The germline gives CDR1 MNHNS, CDR2 SASEGT. The V and J ends lost 7 bases and 5 bases, in that order; junction bases with no gene match: 6. The DNA for the CDR3 is TGTGCCAGCACAACACAGGGGGGGACTGAAGCTTTCTTT. As protein: CASTTQGGTEAFF.

This clonotype occurred once. CDR3 nucleotides: TGCAGTGCTAGAGATCAACGGGCGTTCCAAGAGACCCAGTACTTC. Amino acid sequence: CSARDQRAFQETQYF. The chain uses TRBV20-1 and TRBJ2-5, with D unclear. The germline V gene has CDR1 DFQATT and CDR2 SNEGSKA (reference sequence). V was pared by 0 bases and J by 1 base, with 12 bases between. This CDR3 contains 15 residues.

As for this clonotype: One junction end disagrees with the germline gene, perhaps due to a read error. The chain recombines TRBV12-3 or TRBV12-4 with TRBJ2-3; 11 bases are shared with TRBD2. The CDR3 has 18 residues. CDR3 protein: CASSWTSGRRRIADTQYF. The DNA of the CDR3 is TGTGCCAGCAGTTGGACTAGCGGGCGAAGAAGGATCGCAGATACACAGTATTTT.

Comments on this clonotype: Germline and junction disagree at one end, which may indicate a read error. The rearrangement uses TRBV6-4 and TRBJ2-1; 16 positions agree with TRBD2. Germline V CDR1 and CDR2: MRHNA, SNTAGT. This CDR3 spans 16 amino acids. Written as DNA, the CDR3 is TGTGCTAGCAGTTACTCTCCGGGACTAGCGGGAGGGCAGCATTTCTTC. It specifies CASSYSPGLAGGQHFF.

Concerning this clonotype itself: With a much larger clone just one base away, this may be a read error. The J gene is TRBJ2-5, the V gene TRBV15, with D maybe TRBD2 (6 bases). CDR1 LNHNV and CDR2 YYDKDF come from the germline V gene (reference sequence). The ends were cut back, 5 bases at V and 5 bases at J, with 18 bases in the middle. CDR3 size: 15 residues. CDR3 nucleotides: TGTGCCACCAGCCCTAGCGTGAGTAGCGAGGAGACCCAGTACTTC. It yields the protein CATSPSVSSEETQYF.

In this sample, this clonotype turned up many times. At one end, the junction sequence differs from germline, possibly due to a read error. The chain couples TRBV4-3 to TRBJ2-2; D gene unclear. Germline-derived CDR1 and CDR2 are LGHNA and YSLEER. The CDR3 extends over 16 amino acids. The CDR3: CVSSQDLRQNTGELFF. CDR3 bases: TGCGTCAGCAGCCAAGATCTTCGACAGAACACCGGGGAGCTGTTTTTT.

By sample share, this clonotype is medium-sized. The chain is built from TRBV19 and TRBJ2-6; no clear D gene. CDR3 length equals 13 residues. The ends were cut back, 6 bases at V and 4 bases at J, with 7 bases in the middle. Germline values: CDR1 LNHDA, CDR2 SQIVND (reference sequence). For the CDR3, the DNA is TGTGCCAGTAGCCCCACCGGGGCCAACGTCCTGACTTTC. It specifies CASSPTGANVLTF.

About this clonotype: The junction shows a germline mismatch at one end, possibly a read error. The chain couples TRBV6-2 or TRBV6-3 to TRBJ1-5; D is possibly TRBD1 (5 bases). Germline V gene data show CDR1 as MNHEY and CDR2 as SVGEGT. The CDR3 contains 16 residues. CDR3 sequence (DNA): TGTGCCAGCAGTACGACTGGTAAGGGGCGCAATCAGCACCAGCATTTT. It translates to CASSTTGKGRNQHQHF.

This clonotype was detected many times. The rearrangement joins TRBV4-2 to TRBJ2-7, with 8 positions matching TRBD2. Germline values: CDR1 LGHNA, CDR2 YNFKEQ. The length of the CDR3 is 16 residues. Germline trimming cut 3 bases from V and 3 bases from J; bases unmatched to any gene: 10. This CDR3 reads CASSQPNKAGDYEQYF. The CDR3 region has the DNA TGTGCCAGCAGCCAGCCGAATAAAGCGGGAGACTACGAGCAGTACTTC.

Ten or more counts support this clonotype. J is TRBJ2-3 and V is TRBV9; D is undetermined. This CDR3 has 12 residues. The V end was cut by 4 bases, the J end by 3 bases, with 6 bases between. Germline CDR1 SGDLS, CDR2 YYNGEE. The CDR3 region has the DNA TGTGCCAGCAGCCCCCATACAGATACGCAGTATTTT. Translation gives CASSPHTDTQYF.

This clonotype has at least ten counts. The gene calls are TRBV4-1 and TRBJ2-1, with 7 bases aligning to TRBD1. Germline CDR1 is MGHRA and CDR2 is YSYEKL. The CDR3 runs 13 residues. Germline trimming cut 3 bases from V and 8 bases from J; bases unmatched to any gene: 4. The CDR3 coding sequence is TGCGCCAGCAGCCATCGGCAGGGGGATGAGCAGTTCTTC. Its translation: CASSHRQGDEQFF.

The J gene is TRBJ2-7, the V gene TRBV28; 10 bases agree with TRBD1. The V gene end was trimmed by 3 bases and the J gene end by 6 bases; junction bases not matched to a gene: 5. The CDR3 loop spans 14 amino acids. Looked up from germline, CDR1 is MDHEN and CDR2 is SYDVKM. The CDR3 sequence: CASSLVTGGREQYF. CDR3 nucleotide sequence: TGTGCCAGCAGTTTGGTGACAGGGGGCCGCGAGCAGTACTTC.

This clonotype is classed as medium-sized. The rearrangement uses TRBV27 and TRBJ2-7; TRBD2 agrees at 9 bases. The CDR3 is 15 amino acids. Germline V gene lookup returns CDR1 MNHEY and CDR2 SMNVEV (reference sequence). V dropped 6 bases and J dropped 4; count of bases not matched to a gene: 10. The CDR3 nucleotides are TGTGCCAGCAGGTCTGCGGGAGGGGGAAGGTACGAGCAGTACTTC. Its translation: CASRSAGGGRYEQYF.

This rearrangement joins TRBV6-1 to TRBJ2-5; D is unresolved. Trimming cost V 1 base and J 4 bases, with 16 bases left between them. The CDR3 sequence is 16 residues long. The germline V gene encodes CDR1 MNHNS and CDR2 SASEGT. The CDR3 reads CASSEGVGVVTETQYF. In DNA, the CDR3 is TGTGCCAGCAGTGAAGGTGTGGGTGTCGTCACAGAGACCCAGTACTTC.

This clonotype was counted ten times or more. J is TRBJ2-3 and V is TRBV11-3; 10 nucleotides match TRBD1. J gave up 4 bases and V 5 bases, and 9 bases lay outside the gene matches. Per the germline V gene, CDR1 is SGHNT and CDR2 is YENEEA. The CDR3 covers 16 residues. The CDR3 nucleotides are TGTGCCAGCAGCCCCCCGGACAGGGGGTTGGCAGATACGCAGTATTTT. Its protein is CASSPPDRGLADTQYF.

Ten or more counts support this clonotype. The chain employs TRBV2 and TRBJ1-1, with D tentatively TRBD1 (6 bases). The germline V and J ends were trimmed by 4 bases and 2 bases, with 8 bases remaining between them. This CDR3 is 13 amino acids long. Germline V gene lookup returns CDR1 SNHLY and CDR2 FYNNEI. This chain's CDR3 is CASSGTVNTEAFF. As DNA, the CDR3 is TGTGCCAGCAGTGGGACAGTCAACACTGAAGCTTTCTTT.

This clonotype showed up many times. V is TRBV7-9 and J is TRBJ2-1; TRBD2 matches at 9 bases. Trimming at V came to 5 bases and at J to 9 bases, leaving 5 bases not matched to a gene. Looked up from germline, CDR1 is SEHNR and CDR2 is FQNEAQ (reference sequence). The CDR3 consists of 13 residues. The CDR3 loop reads CASSRRTSAEQFF. CDR3 sequence (DNA): TGTGCCAGCAGCCGACGGACTAGCGCTGAGCAGTTCTTC.

The chain links TRBV20-1 to TRBJ1-1, with unresolved D. The V gene's germline CDR1 is DFQATT and CDR2 SNEGSKA (reference sequence). CDR3 size: 12 residues. Trimming cost V 0 bases and J 8 bases, with 10 bases left between them. Here the CDR3 reads CSARDFTDEAFF. As DNA, the CDR3 is TGCAGTGCTAGAGATTTTACAGACGAAGCTTTCTTT.

This clonotype was seen ten or more times. The V call is TRBV10-3, the J call TRBJ1-1; a weak D match, TRBD1 (5 bases). The germline CDR1 and CDR2 sequences are ENHRY and SYGVKD. The CDR3 is made up of 13 amino acids. V dropped 4 bases and J dropped 6 bases, with 12 bases sitting between them. CDR3 protein: CAISVGGSAEAFF. In DNA, the CDR3 is TGTGCCATCAGTGTGGGGGGATCGGCTGAAGCTTTCTTT.

The chain combines TRBV30 with TRBJ1-6, with TRBD1 identical over 9 bases. Trimming at V came to 1 base and at J to 15 bases, leaving 7 bases not matched to a gene. The CDR3 has 13 residues. In germline, CDR1 is GTSNPN, CDR2 SVGIG (reference sequence). For the CDR3, the DNA is TGTGCCTGGAGTGCAGGGACAGGGCCTAACCTCCACTTT. The encoded protein is CAWSAGTGPNLHF.

This clonotype was observed many times. V gene TRBV3-1 combines with J gene TRBJ2-5; D unresolved. The CDR3 length is 12 residues. Germline assignment: CDR1 LGHDT and CDR2 YNNKEL (reference sequence). Trimming stripped 0 bases from V and 7 bases from J, with 6 bases between. The DNA for the CDR3 is TGTGCCAGCAGCCAAGATCGGCGGACCCAGTACTTC. Protein product: CASSQDRRTQYF.

There are many counts of this clonotype. The genes are TRBV18 and TRBJ1-3; unclear D gene. Germline CDR1 and CDR2: KGHSH and LQKENI. V was shortened by 9 bases and J by 0 bases, with 12 bases between the two germline ends. The CDR3 runs 14 residues. CDR3 amino acids: CARGWRLSGNTIYF. As DNA, the CDR3 is TGTGCCAGGGGGTGGCGGCTCTCTGGAAACACCATATATTTT.

This clonotype was found many times. The rearrangement joins TRBV7-9 to TRBJ2-2; D might be TRBD2 (5 bases). V dropped 5 bases and J dropped 1 base, with 14 bases sitting between them. Germline CDR1 reads SEHNR; CDR2 reads FQNEAQ (reference sequence). The length of the CDR3 is 16 residues. Here the CDR3 DNA reads TGTGCCAGCAGCCGTAACGGACTCGTGAACACCGGGGAGCTGTTTTTT. Amino acid sequence: CASSRNGLVNTGELFF.

The chain combines TRBV7-2 with TRBJ1-2; 9 bases agree with TRBD1. CDR3 size: 14 residues. Germline lookup yields CDR1 SGHTA and CDR2 FQGNSA. The V segment lost 6 bases and the J segment 7 bases; nucleotides outside the gene matches: 9. This CDR3 reads CASRPPGQGPGYTF. The CDR3 bases are TGTGCCAGCAGGCCACCGGGACAGGGTCCTGGCTACACCTTC.

This clonotype was observed many times. The chain joins TRBV12-3 or TRBV12-4 to TRBJ2-1, with 7 bases lining up with TRBD1. The ends lost 6 bases at V and 8 bases at J; junction bases unmatched: 10. The CDR3 is made up of 14 amino acids. The CDR3 bases are TGTGCCAGCAGGCTCCGTACAGGGGTCGATGAGCAGTTCTTC. Translation: CASRLRTGVDEQFF.

This clonotype was seen more than once but under ten times. A far larger clone is just one base off, so this is likely a read error. V and J are TRBV6-2 or TRBV6-3 and TRBJ2-2; possibly TRBD2 for D (5 bases). The germline V gene encodes CDR1 MNHEY and CDR2 SVGEGT. This CDR3 comprises 13 residues. The CDR3 bases are TGTGCCAGTGTAGCCGCGAACACCGGGGAGCTGCTTTTT. It yields the protein CASVAANTGELLF.

The V call is TRBV6-1, the J call TRBJ2-1, with 8 positions matching TRBD2. The junction had 14 bases not matched to a gene; V was cut back by 6 bases and J by 1 base. The CDR3 length is 18 residues. The germline V gene encodes CDR1 MNHNS and CDR2 SASEGT. CDR3 sequence (DNA): TGTGCCAGCAGCCGGACTAGCTTGACAGGAATTTCCTACAATGAGCAGTTCTTC. Amino acids: CASSRTSLTGISYNEQFF.

This clonotype has at least ten counts. V is TRBV11-3 and J is TRBJ2-2, with D possibly matching TRBD1 (5 bases). With 2 bases removed from V and 0 bases from J, the gap between germline ends came to 7 bases. In germline, CDR1 is SGHNT, CDR2 YENEEA. The CDR3 consists of 15 residues. As DNA, the CDR3 is TGTGCCAGCAGCTTATCCAGGGCGAACACCGGGGAGCTGTTTTTT. It codes for CASSLSRANTGELFF.

As for this clonotype: A read error is possible here, since a much larger clone lies one base away. The chain combines TRBV6-2 or TRBV6-3 with TRBJ2-3; D is possibly TRBD1 or TRBD2 (5 bases each). This CDR3 comprises 14 residues. V was cut by 1 base and J by 7 bases, with 12 bases left in between. Per germline, CDR1 MNHEY and CDR2 SVGEGT. The CDR3 region is CASSYWGSVYTQYF. The CDR3 DNA is TGTGCCAGCAGTTACTGGGGGAGTGTATATACGCAGTATTTT.